This T cell receptor beta chain was profiled in a study of T cell clusters in autoimmune cytopenias. This CDR3 region has 17 residues. Germline V gives CDR1 LGHNA, CDR2 YSLEER. TRB was amplified by touch-down multiplex PCR, primer pools A and B combined. TCRdb reprocessed the multiplex PCR reads; each CDR3 protein has one entry and no DNA is given. This sample's clone table lists about 7,000 distinct CDR3 sequences. Roughly 38,000 genome equivalents of blood DNA were amplified for TRB. The same data also contributed to another study, on T cell repertoires in aging, cancer and after chemotherapy.

V and J are TRBV4-3 and TRBJ1-6; TCRdb calls TRBD1, which cannot be checked without DNA. This TCR derives from a human donor in good health. The sample comprised peripheral blood. The chain's CDR3 is CASSQDRQWSYNSPLHF.